This T cell receptor beta chain comes out of a study of blood T cell repertoires in COVID-19. Study overall: PBMCs, B-cell-depleted T cells, or T cells were the source of the cDNA or gDNA that made up the material.

In this sample, this clone turned up a few times. V lost 2 bases, J lost 4 bases, and 5 bases lay in between. Germline-derived CDR1 and CDR2 are SEHNR and FQNEAQ (reference sequence). CDR3 length: 12 amino acids. Original processing notes: By means of reference gene primer amplification, nucleated cell counts were estimated. Assay: immunoSEQ multiplex PCR; the TCRdb copy retains only in-frame clones and omits some. The V and J calls and clone size come from that table; D and trimming were worked out from the DNA. The data hold fewer than 90,000 clones, with roughly 84% observed a single time. The gene calls are TRBV7-9 and TRBJ1-2; no clear D gene. This TCR came from a human donor in a cohort sampled during active COVID-19. Sequencing used peripheral blood. CDR3 amino acids: CASSLTGYGYTF. As DNA, the CDR3 is TGTGCCAGCAGCTTAACGGGCTATGGCTACACCTTC.